Detailed here is one T cell receptor beta chain. This record belongs to a study of PD-L1 blockade in urothelial cancer. Study at large: Beginning in about 2014, patients received atezolizumab, given as 1,200 mg intravenously every 3 weeks. Analysis of blood occurred 3 weeks (second dose) and 6 weeks after treatment start.

This CDR3 has 15 amino acids. Germline V lookup: CDR1 KGHSH, CDR2 LQKENI. V gave up 2 bases and J gave up 1 base, with 8 bases separating them. Each PCR reaction had synthetic TCR analog templates spiked into it. Repertoires were generated with immunoSEQ multiplex PCR, while TCRdb's copy carries only in-frame clones and drops some. This sample carries 75,000 to 95,000 clones, 85% to 95% of them seen once, and the ten largest clones take 8.5% to 9.5%. The source material was PBMCs, sampled around atezolizumab (anti-PD-L1) treatment. The rearrangement links TRBV18 to TRBJ2-2; D gene ambiguous. The clonotype was recovered from a man in his sixties with urothelial cancer. CDR3 sequence reads: CASSPMSLNTGELFF. The CDR3 nucleotides read TGTGCCAGCTCACCAATGTCGTTGAACACCGGGGAGCTGTTTTTT. Full variable domain (rest looked up from reference TRBV18 and TRBJ2-2): NAGVMQNPRHLVRRRGQEARLRCSPMKGHSHVYWYRQLPEEGLKFMVYLQKENIIDESGMPKERFSAEFPKEGPSILRIQQVVRGDSAAYFCASSPMSLNTGELFFGEGSRLTVL.